A single sample gave rise to the 6 T cell receptor beta chains below, sequenced in a study of cytomegalovirus exposure and HLA in healthy donors (TCRdb year 2017). Library preparation used the immunoSEQ multiplex PCR assay. A mixture of 60 forward primers for TCR Vbeta segments and 13 reverse primers for TCR Jbeta segments was used in the multiplex PCR. As stored in TCRdb, this immuneACCESS dataset retains in-frame rearrangements with V and J assigned. A fraction of the clones does not appear; measured against another copy, unresolved V genes explain less than half of the discrepancy, and the remainder lacks a known reason. The sample records fewer than 200,000 clones, 60% to 75% of which are singletons. The ten top clones hold under 3% of the sample. The sample comprised PBMCs. These receptors came from a woman between 50 and 59 years old in good health and CMV-seropositive.

The genes are TRBV19 and TRBJ1-1; tentative D call: TRBD1 (5 bases). Germline V gene data show CDR1 as LNHDA and CDR2 as SQIVND (reference sequence). This CDR3 contains 14 residues. V was trimmed by 4 bases and J by 3 bases, leaving 12 bases between them. CDR3 residues: CASSTTDWDTEAFF. CDR3 bases: TGTGCCAGTAGTACGACAGATTGGGACACTGAAGCTTTCTTT.

The genes are TRBV6-1 and TRBJ1-6, with D perhaps TRBD1 (6 bases). The germline V gene encodes CDR1 MNHNS and CDR2 SASEGT. The V gene lost 8 bases and the J gene lost 10 bases, with 15 bases spanning the gap. The length of the CDR3 is 13 residues. CDR3 protein: CASDGRGRSPLHF. Written as DNA, the CDR3 is TGTGCCAGCGATGGCAGGGGTAGGTCACCCCTCCACTTT.

This chain connects TRBV5-4 to TRBJ1-2; D not certain. Germline V lookup: CDR1 SGHNT, CDR2 YYREEE (reference sequence). The CDR3 is 11 residues long. V dropped 2 bases and J dropped 9 bases, with 8 bases sitting between them. The CDR3 nucleotides read TGTGCCAGCAGCTTCGGGATCAGCTACACCTTC. Encoded protein: CASSFGISYTF.

This chain joins TRBV9 and TRBJ2-7, with D uncertain. This CDR3 is 14 amino acids long. Trimming stripped 3 bases from V and 4 bases from J, with 14 bases between. In germline, CDR1 is SGDLS, CDR2 YYNGEE. CDR3 coding DNA: TGTGCCAGCAGCGCCGGGTCTTCGCGGTACGAGCAGTACTTC. Protein: CASSAGSSRYEQYF.

The genes are TRBV12-2 and TRBJ1-1; TRBD1 is the table's D call, not checked against the DNA. TRBV12-2 is shown as a pseudogene. The CDR3 is made up of 11 amino acids. The CDR3 is CAAKTGIEAFF. The CDR3 DNA follows: TGTGCAGCCAAGACAGGGATTGAAGCTTTCTTT.

The rearrangement uses TRBV27 and TRBJ2-7; maybe TRBD2 (6 bases). This CDR3 is built from 17 residues. Germline assignment: CDR1 MNHEY and CDR2 SMNVEV (reference sequence). V was shortened by 6 bases and J by 5 bases, with 26 bases between the two germline ends. CDR3 coding DNA: TGTGCCAGCAGCCTCTCTAATCGCCCCCGCGGGGAGGACGAGCAGTACTTC. It is translated as CASSLSNRPRGEDEQYF.